This TCR beta chain emerged from a study of T cell repertoires in cytomegalovirus infection. This clonotype was seen once. Its specificity is unknown. TCRdb reanalysed the reads using MiXCR and keeps one entry per CDR3 protein. The sample has fewer than 200,000 distinct CDR3 sequences; roughly 20% are singletons. Trimming took 5 bases from V and 0 from J, leaving 13 bases between them. CDR3 length: 16 amino acids. The germline CDR1 and CDR2 sequences are LNHNV and YYDKDF (reference sequence). The clonotype originates from a human donor in good health (CMV status not recorded). Some clones in this sample may be carry-over from other donors' samples. Sequences were derived from CD8+ T cells from cultured PBMCs, sampled from culture after CMV antigen stimulation. V usage is TRBV15 and J usage is TRBJ2-2; D might be TRBD1 (6 bases). This CDR3 reads CATSPRDTTNTGELFF. The CDR3 bases are TGTGCCACCAGCCCTCGGGACACTACGAACACCGGGGAGCTGTTTTTT.